These 15 T cell receptor beta chains originate from one sample sequenced in a study of cytomegalovirus exposure and HLA in healthy donors. The PCR was carried out with 60 Vbeta primers and 13 Jbeta primers. Produced via immunoSEQ multiplex PCR; TCRdb's table is partial and in-frame only. In the table there are 130,000 or so clones, 82% of which are singletons. The sequenced material came from PBMCs. All receptors come from a woman aged 45-60 years in good health and CMV-seropositive.

The chain carries TRBV15 and TRBJ1-1; 7 bases fit TRBD1. The germline gives CDR1 LNHNV, CDR2 YYDKDF (reference sequence). V dropped 0 bases and J dropped 7; count of bases not matched to a gene: 5. The CDR3 sequence is 14 residues long. The DNA of the CDR3 is TGTGCCACCAGCAGAGAGACAGGGCGCCGTGAAGCTTTCTTT. Amino acid sequence: CATSRETGRREAFF.

The chain uses TRBV5-1 and TRBJ2-1; TRBD2 matches at 9 bases. The CDR3 sequence is 15 residues long. CDR1 is SGHRS and CDR2 is YFSETQ in the germline V gene. J lost 6 bases, V lost 0 bases, and 4 bases had no gene match. The DNA of the CDR3 is TGCGCCAGCAGCTTGGGTCTAGCGGGATCCAATGAGCAGTTCTTC. Its protein is CASSLGLAGSNEQFF.

J is TRBJ2-3 and V is TRBV11-3; 8 bases are shared with TRBD1. Germline values: CDR1 SGHNT, CDR2 YENEEA. The CDR3 runs to 14 residues. The ends lost 5 bases at V and 6 bases at J; junction bases unmatched: 7. The CDR3 coding sequence is TGTGCCAGCAGCCCGGGACAGGTGGGGGATACGCAGTATTTT. This encodes CASSPGQVGDTQYF.

The chain joins TRBV13 to TRBJ2-3, with D perhaps TRBD2 (6 bases). V dropped 4 bases and J dropped 4 bases, with 15 bases sitting between them. Germline CDR1 PRHDT, CDR2 FYEKMQ (reference sequence). The CDR3 extends over 15 amino acids. The CDR3 reads CASSSWGVEADTQYF. The CDR3 DNA follows: TGTGCCAGCAGCTCCTGGGGGGTGGAGGCAGATACGCAGTATTTT.

J is TRBJ1-5 and V is TRBV27; D may be TRBD1 (5 bases). CDR1 is MNHEY, CDR2 SMNVEV, per germline (reference sequence). CDR3 length: 14 amino acids. Trimming shortened V by 2 bases and J by 7 bases, and 12 bases separated the two germline ends. CDR3 sequence (DNA): TGTGCCAGCAGTTTAGGGGCAGGGAAACAGCCCCAGCATTTT. As protein: CASSLGAGKQPQHF.

The chain has TRBV7-9 and TRBJ2-7, with 8 bases lining up with TRBD2. The germline CDR1 and CDR2 sequences are SEHNR and FQNEAQ (reference sequence). V lost 7 bases to trimming and J lost 5 bases; unmatched junction nucleotides: 13. The CDR3 consists of 15 residues. CDR3 sequence (DNA): TGTGCCAGCACCCCTCGGAATAGCGGGAAAGACGAGCAGTACTTC. It encodes CASTPRNSGKDEQYF.

This sequence joins TRBV4-1 and TRBJ1-1; D remains ambiguous. The CDR3 is 15 amino acids. Per germline, CDR1 MGHRA and CDR2 YSYEKL. V shed 2 bases and J shed 4 bases, with 14 bases lying between them. The CDR3: CASSQIGALGTEAFF. CDR3 DNA: TGCGCCAGCAGCCAAATCGGAGCCCTGGGCACTGAAGCTTTCTTT.

As DNA, the CDR3 is TGCGCCAGCAGCCAAGATTTTTCAGGGGCGGGTACAGATACGCAGTATTTT. Translation gives CASSQDFSGAGTDTQYF. The rearrangement links TRBV4-3 to TRBJ2-3, with a tentative D call TRBD1 (6 bases). The CDR3 consists of 17 residues. V was clipped by 0 bases and J by 3 bases, with 16 bases between them. Per the germline V gene, CDR1 is LGHNA and CDR2 is YSLEER.

The chain carries TRBV25-1 and TRBJ2-3, with D perhaps matching TRBD2 (6 bases). Germline CDR1 MGHDK, CDR2 SYGVNS. With 3 bases removed from V and 0 bases from J, the gap between germline ends came to 16 bases. The CDR3 totals 17 residues. The CDR3 DNA is TGTGCCAGCAGTGAGTGGGCGGCGGGGAGGAGCACAGATACGCAGTATTTT. Encoded protein: CASSEWAAGRSTDTQYF.

The sample holds one count of this clone. The V call is TRBV7-2, the J call TRBJ2-2; no firm D call. The CDR3 sequence is 14 residues long. Germline CDR1 SGHTA, CDR2 FQGNSA. Trimming pared 1 base from V and 0 bases from J, leaving 3 bases between. The DNA for the CDR3 is TGTGCCAGCAGCTTAGACACGAACACCGGGGAGCTGTTTTTT. It translates to CASSLDTNTGELFF.

This chain links TRBV28 with TRBJ1-3; 10 bases are shared with TRBD1. Losses at the gene ends were 8 bases for V and 0 bases for J; bases not matched to a gene: 1. CDR1 MDHEN and CDR2 SYDVKM come from the germline V gene. This CDR3 comprises 14 residues. CDR3 sequence (DNA): TGTGCCAGCGGACAGGGGGGCTCTGGAAACACCATATATTTT. Its protein is CASGQGGSGNTIYF.

The chain uses TRBV11-3 and TRBJ1-1; possibly TRBD1 for D (5 bases). Trimming took off 2 bases at V and 3 bases at J, with 7 bases between the two ends. There are 13 residues in the CDR3. Germline lookup yields CDR1 SGHNT and CDR2 YENEEA. CDR3 in DNA: TGTGCCAGCAGCTTACTCAGGGACACTGAAGCTTTCTTT. Translating it yields CASSLLRDTEAFF.

The chain uses TRBV11-2 and TRBJ1-1, with D uncertain. The V gene lost 0 bases and the J gene lost 0 bases, with 5 bases spanning the gap. From germline, CDR1 is SGHAT and CDR2 FQNNGV. This CDR3 comprises 14 residues. This CDR3 is CASSLEAMNTEAFF. The CDR3 nucleotides read TGTGCCAGCAGCTTAGAAGCTATGAACACTGAAGCTTTCTTT. Supplemented by reference TRBV11-2 and TRBJ1-1, the full variable domain reads EAGVAQSPRYKIIEKRQSVAFWCNPISGHATLYWYQQILGQGPKLLIQFQNNGVVDDSQLPKDRFSAERLKGVDSTLKIQPAKLEDSAVYLCASSLEAMNTEAFFGQGTRLTVV.

To note about this clone: No DNA is shown, since the ends of the CDR3 on it are uncertain; the CDR3 is the one TCRdb lists. The chain combines TRBV7-8 with TRBJ2-5; the table gives TRBD1 as D, unverified against the DNA. Including both end residues, the CDR3 is 20 amino acids long. The germline V gene encodes CDR1 SGHVS and CDR2 FQNEAQ. CDR3 region: CASSLAEGALVLLSQETQYF.

The chain is built from TRBV11-2 and TRBJ1-2; no definite D call. Germline assignment: CDR1 SGHAT and CDR2 FQNNGV. Trimming took off 5 bases at V and 5 bases at J, with 12 bases between the two ends. The CDR3 loop spans 13 amino acids. The CDR3 spells CASSHGLGYGYTF. The CDR3 nucleotides read TGTGCCAGCAGCCACGGACTCGGGTATGGCTACACCTTC.